A selection of T cell receptor beta chains follows, all from one sample in a study of T cells after somatic rescue of genetic block. The method was immunoSEQ multiplex PCR; TCRdb's version includes in-frame clones alone and lacks a portion of them. The table records 55,000 or so clones, around 96% of them present only once. The sequenced material came from peripheral blood mononuclear cells (PBMCs). The receptors originated from a child younger than two. CDR3s include the opening cysteine and the closing phenylalanine or tryptophan. D genes are given only for firm matches. Clone size is shown for a subset of rows, as once, few, many or a class of expanded clone.

size	J	V	D	DNA	CDR3
NA	TRBJ2-7	TRBV6-6	TRBD2	TGTGCCAGCAGTGAGCTAGCGGGAGTCTACTACGAGCAGTACTTC	CASSELAGVYYEQYF
NA	TRBJ2-7	TRBV27	TRBD2	TGTGCCAGCAGTTTACTAGCGGGAGTCGCCGAGCAGTACTTC	CASSLLAGVAEQYF
NA	TRBJ1-6	TRBV5-1	NA	TGCGCCAGCAGCTTGACAAATAATTCACCCCTCCACTTT	CASSLTNNSPLHF
once	TRBJ1-5	TRBV6-5	NA	TGTGCCAGCACTCGAATGGGAGGTCAGCCCCAGCATTTT	CASTRMGGQPQHF
once	TRBJ2-1	TRBV11-2	TRBD2	TGTGCCAGCAGCTTAGAGTGGTGGTTAGCGGGAGGGGGGACTCATGAGCAGTTCTTC	CASSLEWWLAGGGTHEQFF
few	TRBJ2-3	TRBV7-3	NA	TGTGCCAGCAGCCCCCACAGGGCAGATACGCAGTATTTT	CASSPHRADTQYF
NA	TRBJ1-5	TRBV7-8	TRBD1	TGTGCCAGCAGCTTAGCGCTTTCGGGACAGGGACGGGGACAGCCCCAGCATTTT	CASSLALSGQGRGQPQHF
NA	TRBJ1-2	TRBV6-1	NA	TGTGCCAGCAGTGAAGCAGGGGGAGGCTATGGCTACACCTTC	CASSEAGGGYGYTF
NA	TRBJ2-5	TRBV5-1	TRBD2	TGCGCCAGCAGCTTGAAACCGGGACTAGCGGGAGGAGAGACCCAGTACTTC	CASSLKPGLAGGETQYF
NA	TRBJ2-3	TRBV10-3	TRBD1	TGTGCCATCAGTGAGATCGTGACAGGGGGGACAGATACGCAGTATTTT	CAISEIVTGGTDTQYF
NA	TRBJ2-3	TRBV9	NA	TGTGCCAGCAGCGTAGTGGGGGCAGGTGCGCAGTATTTT	CASSVVGAGAQYF
once	TRBJ2-5	TRBV5-1	NA	TGCGCCAGCAGCTTGGAGGTGGAAGAGACCCAGTACTTC	CASSLEVEETQYF
once	TRBJ2-3	TRBV7-2	NA	TGTGCCAGCAGCGGGTTCACAGATACGCAGTATTTT	CASSGFTDTQYF
NA	TRBJ2-7	TRBV5-1	NA	TGCGCCAGCAGCTTGGGACAGGAGACCTACGAGCAGTACTTC	CASSLGQETYEQYF
NA	TRBJ1-2	TRBV18	TRBD1	TGTGCCAGCTCCCCAGGGACAGACTATGGCTACACCTTC	CASSPGTDYGYTF
NA	TRBJ2-2	TRBV11-2	TRBD2	TGTGCCAGCAGCTTAGGACTAGCGGGAGGAGTCGGGGAGCTGTTTTTT	CASSLGLAGGVGELFF
NA	TRBJ1-5	TRBV5-4	TRBD1	TGTGCCAGCAGCTTGGGACAGGGTCAGCCCCAGCATTTT	CASSLGQGQPQHF
NA	TRBJ2-3	TRBV4-2	NA	TGTGCCAGCAGCCAACTGGGGAGCCCTAGCACAGATACGCAGTATTTT	CASSQLGSPSTDTQYF
NA	TRBJ1-2	TRBV6-6	TRBD1	TGTGCCAGCAGGCTCTACAGGGGGCCCTACTATGGCTACACCTTC	CASRLYRGPYYGYTF
once	TRBJ2-5	TRBV29-1	TRBD1	TGCAGCGTTGAAGGGGACAGGGCGGGTCAAGAGACCCAGTACTTC	CSVEGDRAGQETQYF
NA	TRBJ2-1	TRBV6-5	TRBD2	TGTGCCAGCAGTTTGACTAGCGGGAGGGGAGATGAGCAGTTCTTC	CASSLTSGRGDEQFF
NA	TRBJ1-2	TRBV27	NA	TGTGCCAGCAGTTTATACAAAAACTATGGCTACACCTTC	CASSLYKNYGYTF
NA	TRBJ2-1	TRBV30	TRBD2	TGTGCCTGGAGTGCGCGGGGGAAGGATGAGCAGTTCTTC	CAWSARGKDEQFF
NA	TRBJ2-7	TRBV11-2	NA	TGTGCCAGCAGCTTACGGAGCTCCTACGAGCAGTACTTC	CASSLRSSYEQYF
NA	TRBJ2-7	TRBV5-6	TRBD2	TGTGCCAGCAGCTTGGAGGGGACTAGCGGGTTCAGCGAGCAGTACTTC	CASSLEGTSGFSEQYF
NA	TRBJ2-1	TRBV13	NA	TGTGCCAGCAGCTTACGCGAGTACCCCTACAATGAGCAGTTCTTC	CASSLREYPYNEQFF
NA	TRBJ1-3	TRBV4-3	TRBD1	TGCGCCAGCAGTCTACAGGGGACAGGAAACACCATATATTTT	CASSLQGTGNTIYF
NA	TRBJ2-5	TRBV4-2	TRBD2	TGTGCCAGCAGCCAATTTTTCGCTAGCGGGACCCAAGAGACCCAGTACTTC	CASSQFFASGTQETQYF
NA	TRBJ2-7	TRBV7-9	TRBD2	TGTGCCAGCAGCCCACTAGCGGTTTACGAGCAGTACTTC	CASSPLAVYEQYF
NA	TRBJ2-1	TRBV7-6	TRBD2	TGTGCCAGCAGCTTGCTAGCGGGAGGAAGCTCCTACAATGAGCAGTTCTTC	CASSLLAGGSSYNEQFF
NA	TRBJ1-1	TRBV21-1	NA	TGTGCCAGCAGCCTGGGACAGGGGGATACTGAAGCTTTCTTT	CASSLGQGDTEAFF
NA	TRBJ1-5	TRBV2	NA	TGTGCCAGCAGTGGGGGCTGGGGGGAGAATCAGCCCCAGCATTTT	CASSGGWGENQPQHF
NA	TRBJ2-7	TRBV6-5	NA	TGTGCCAGCAGTTACTCGCGGGAGCAGTACTTC	CASSYSREQYF
NA	TRBJ2-2	TRBV11-1	NA	TGTGCCAGCAGCGAGGGCTCGGGCACCGGGGAGCTGTTTTTT	CASSEGSGTGELFF
NA	TRBJ2-1	TRBV4-2	TRBD2	TGTGCCAGCAGCCAAGAAACGGGACTAGCGGGAGGTGAAGACAATGAGCAGTTCTTC	CASSQETGLAGGEDNEQFF
NA	TRBJ1-1	TRBV28	NA	TGTGCCAGCAGTATTAACCCCAACGGGGAGGCTTTCTTT	CASSINPNGEAFF
NA	TRBJ2-5	TRBV7-2	NA	TGTGCCAGCAGCCCAAGGATCCTATGGGAGACCCAGTACTTC	CASSPRILWETQYF
NA	TRBJ1-1	TRBV27	NA	TGTGCCAGCAGTTTGGGATTTGACACTGAAGCTTTCTTT	CASSLGFDTEAFF
NA	TRBJ2-3	TRBV20-1	NA	TGCAGTTGTTATGGGGCAGATACGCAGTATTTT	CSCYGADTQYF
NA	TRBJ2-7	TRBV4-2	TRBD2	TGTGCCAGCAGCCGTAGACTAGCGGGAGGGGGCGAGCAGTACTTC	CASSRRLAGGGEQYF
NA	TRBJ2-7	TRBV9	NA	TGTGCCAGCAGCGTAGAAGAGGGACCGAGCTACGAGCAGTACTTC	CASSVEEGPSYEQYF
NA	TRBJ2-3	TRBV14	NA	TGTGCCAGCAGCCGAAGCCGAAGCACAGATACGCAGTATTTT	CASSRSRSTDTQYF
NA	TRBJ2-5	TRBV30	NA	TGTGCCTGGAGTAGGGGGGGAGGGCCTCAAGAGACCCAGTACTTC	CAWSRGGGPQETQYF
NA	TRBJ2-7	TRBV5-1	TRBD1	TGCGCCAGCAGCTACAGGGGGCAGGTCGAGCAGTACTTC	CASSYRGQVEQYF
NA	TRBJ1-2	TRBV14	NA	TGTGCCAGCAGCCAAGATCCGGGATGGGGCGACTATGGCTACACCTTC	CASSQDPGWGDYGYTF
NA	TRBJ2-1	TRBV2	NA	TGTGCCAGGGCAAGGGGGGGGAAGTTCGCGGGCCAGAGCTCCTACAATGAGCAGTTCTTC	CARARGGKFAGQSSYNEQFF
NA	TRBJ2-3	TRBV13	NA	TGTGCCAGCAGCGCTCCTAGCGAGTTCACAGATACGCAGTATTTT	CASSAPSEFTDTQYF
NA	TRBJ1-6	TRBV7-6	TRBD1	TGTGCCAGCAGCATCGACAGGGCGAGCTATAATTCACCCCTCCACTTT	CASSIDRASYNSPLHF